This T cell receptor beta chain was obtained from a study of somatic mutations in cytotoxic T cells in rheumatoid arthritis. About the research overall: Patient blood (about 30 ml EDTA) was collected right after diagnosis, preceding any treatment.

Sequencing was performed with immunoSEQ multiplex PCR; in TCRdb, only in-frame clones are kept and a portion is missing. The sample has roughly 4,500 clones, around 70% seen once. Study observations and caveats: An increase in CD8+ clonality with age was seen in rheumatoid arthritis patients but not in healthy controls.

Germline V gene data show CDR1 as MRHNA and CDR2 as SNTAGT. V was clipped by 3 bases and J by 5 bases, with 8 bases between them. The CDR3 is 13 amino acids. For this clone: Its specificity is not known.

The chain joins TRBV6-4 to TRBJ1-5; TRBD1 might be the D (6 bases). The source of this sequence is an adult with rheumatoid arthritis. The sample was CD8+ T cells sorted from blood. The CDR3 spells CASSEGAHQPQHF. In DNA, the CDR3 is TGTGCCAGCAGTGAGGGGGCGCATCAGCCCCAGCATTTT.